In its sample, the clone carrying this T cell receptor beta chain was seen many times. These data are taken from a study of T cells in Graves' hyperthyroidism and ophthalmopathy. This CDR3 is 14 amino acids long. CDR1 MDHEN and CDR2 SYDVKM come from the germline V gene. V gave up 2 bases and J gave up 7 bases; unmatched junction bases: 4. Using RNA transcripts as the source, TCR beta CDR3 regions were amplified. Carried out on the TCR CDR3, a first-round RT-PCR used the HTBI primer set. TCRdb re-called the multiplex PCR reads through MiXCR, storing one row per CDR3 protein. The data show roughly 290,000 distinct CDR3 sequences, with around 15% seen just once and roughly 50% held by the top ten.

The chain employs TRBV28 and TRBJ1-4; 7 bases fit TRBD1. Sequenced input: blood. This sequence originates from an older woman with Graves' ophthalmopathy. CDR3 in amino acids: CASSLRSGGEKLFF. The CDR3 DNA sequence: TGTGCCAGCAGTTTAAGGTCAGGGGGTGAAAAACTGTTTTTT.